Shown below are 25 T cell receptor beta chains from a single sample sequenced in a study of cytomegalovirus exposure and HLA in healthy donors. It was with 60 Vbeta and 13 Jbeta primers that the PCR ran. Assay: immunoSEQ multiplex PCR; the TCRdb copy retains only in-frame clones and omits some. The repertoire holds 150,000 or so clones, with over 60% as singletons. The sample was PBMCs. The receptor source for this set is a woman between 50 and 59 years old in good health and CMV-seropositive.

This chain connects TRBV5-6 to TRBJ2-7; a possible D gene is TRBD2 (6 bases). Germline CDR1 and CDR2: SGHDT and YYEEEE. V shed 4 bases and J shed 1 base, with 15 bases lying between them. The CDR3 is 15 amino acids. CDR3 nucleotide sequence: TGTGCCAGCAGCCCCCCGGGACTTTCTTCCTACGAGCAGTACTTC. Its protein is CASSPPGLSSYEQYF.

This clone was picked up a small number of times. The chain joins TRBV28 to TRBJ2-1, with TRBD2 as a possible D gene (6 bases). Trimming pared 2 bases from V and 0 bases from J, leaving 8 bases between. CDR1 is MDHEN and CDR2 is SYDVKM in the germline V gene. The length of the CDR3 is 15 residues. Here the CDR3 reads CASSLRGSSYNEQFF. The CDR3 bases are TGTGCCAGCAGTTTACGGGGGAGCTCCTACAATGAGCAGTTCTTC.

DNA of the CDR3: TGTGCCAGCAGTCCCCGGACAGGGGGGACTAATGAAAAACTGTTTTTT. Translated, it gives CASSPRTGGTNEKLFF. This chain links TRBV27 with TRBJ1-4; the match to TRBD1 covers 10 bases. Germline assignment: CDR1 MNHEY and CDR2 SMNVEV (reference sequence). The V and J ends lost 5 bases and 2 bases, in that order; junction bases with no gene match: 5. This CDR3 region has 16 residues.

The genes are TRBV25-1 and TRBJ2-1; TRBD2 is a possible D gene (7 bases). The CDR3 loop spans 15 amino acids. Trimming left V 5 bases short and J 2 bases short, with 13 bases between. In germline, CDR1 is MGHDK, CDR2 SYGVNS. The CDR3 sequence is CASSRGGRAYNEQFF. As DNA, the CDR3 is TGTGCCAGCAGTAGGGGGGGGCGGGCCTACAATGAGCAGTTCTTC.

V usage is TRBV5-1 and J usage is TRBJ2-2; no clear D. This CDR3 contains 15 residues. The V gene's germline CDR1 is SGHRS and CDR2 YFSETQ. V lost 0 bases, J lost 0 bases, and 6 bases lay in between. DNA of the CDR3: TGCGCCAGCAGCTTGGACACAACGAACACCGGGGAGCTGTTTTTT. This gives the protein CASSLDTTNTGELFF.

This clone has a handful of counts. The rearrangement joins TRBV7-2 to TRBJ2-6; 8 bases map to TRBD1. The CDR3 extends over 18 amino acids. Germline V CDR1 and CDR2: SGHTA, FQGNSA. J gave up 2 bases and V 3 bases, and 9 bases lay outside the gene matches. CDR3 DNA sequence: TGTGCCAGCAGCTTTGTCGGGACAGGAGGAACTGGGGCCAACGTCCTGACTTTC. Protein sequence: CASSFVGTGGTGANVLTF.

The chain links TRBV2 to TRBJ2-6, with D tentatively TRBD2 (6 bases). Trimming removed 8 bases from V and 0 bases from J, with 11 bases in between. This CDR3 spans 15 amino acids. Germline V gene sequence: CDR1 SNHLY, CDR2 FYNNEI. CDR3 nucleotide sequence: TGTGCCAGCGGTGGAGGGAGCTCTGGGGCCAACGTCCTGACTTTC. It yields the protein CASGGGSSGANVLTF.

The rearrangement joins TRBV6-5 to TRBJ1-1; 8 nucleotides line up with TRBD1. Trimming at V came to 6 bases and at J to 5 bases, leaving 11 bases not matched to a gene. CDR1 and CDR2 from the germline V gene are MNHEY and SVGAGI. CDR3 length: 15 residues. DNA of the CDR3: TGTGCCAGCAGCTATGAATCACAGGGGGGAACTGAAGCTTTCTTT. Translation gives CASSYESQGGTEAFF.

The V gene is TRBV2, the J gene TRBJ2-5; a possible D gene is TRBD1 (6 bases). The CDR3 has 15 amino acids. V was pared by 2 bases and J by 2 bases, with 12 bases between. CDR1 is SNHLY and CDR2 is FYNNEI in the germline V gene. CDR3 nucleotide sequence: TGTGCCAGCAGTGAACACCAGACAGGACAAGAGACCCAGTACTTC. It specifies CASSEHQTGQETQYF.

This clone came up once. V usage is TRBV28 and J usage is TRBJ2-4; 11 bases are a match to TRBD2. Germline V gives CDR1 MDHEN, CDR2 SYDVKM. There are 19 residues in the CDR3. V trimming: 4 bases; J trimming: 0 bases; junction bases outside the gene matches: 11. The CDR3 DNA reads TGTGCCAGCAGTTCCCTAGGGCTAGCGGGGGGCGGAGCCAAAAACATTCAGTACTTC. Its translation is CASSSLGLAGGGAKNIQYF.

The rearrangement joins TRBV6-6 to TRBJ1-5, with D hard to call. The CDR3 contains 15 residues. Germline V gene sequence: CDR1 MNHNY, CDR2 SVGAGI (reference sequence). The V end was cut by 0 bases, the J end by 7 bases, with 13 bases between. The CDR3 here is CASSYSTRGSQPQHF. CDR3 sequence (DNA): TGTGCCAGCAGTTACTCGACGCGGGGATCCCAGCCCCAGCATTTT.

V gene TRBV19 combines with J gene TRBJ2-4, with a weak D call TRBD1 (6 bases). This CDR3 is 14 amino acids long. Germline values: CDR1 LNHDA, CDR2 SQIVND (reference sequence). Trimming removed 4 bases at V and 9 bases at J, with 16 bases between. CDR3 protein: CASSTAPDRGIQYF. The CDR3 DNA reads TGTGCCAGTAGTACAGCCCCGGACAGAGGCATTCAGTACTTC.

The chain links TRBV6-7 to TRBJ2-1; TRBD2 matches at 13 bases. TRBV6-7 is an ORF for which the function is uncertain. The trim removed 5 bases at V and 4 bases at J, leaving 17 bases unmatched. The CDR3 is made up of 20 amino acids. The CDR3 is CASSPPSGTGLAGRYNEQFF. The CDR3 bases are TGTGCCAGCAGTCCCCCGAGTGGTACGGGACTAGCGGGAAGGTACAATGAGCAGTTCTTC.

J is TRBJ2-3 and V is TRBV6-6; D not certain. The CDR3 runs 16 residues. Trimming took off 6 bases at V and 2 bases at J, with 18 bases between the two ends. Germline lookup yields CDR1 MNHNY and CDR2 SVGAGI (reference sequence). The CDR3 nucleotides read TGTGCCAGCAGCCCAGAGAGACTTCCATACACAGATACGCAGTATTTT. As protein: CASSPERLPYTDTQYF.

Only one count was recorded for this clone. This chain connects TRBV5-1 to TRBJ2-1, with D uncertain. The V end lost 0 bases, the J end lost 0 bases, and 7 bases lay between the germline ends. Germline CDR1 and CDR2: SGHRS and YFSETQ. The CDR3 covers 15 residues. CDR3 bases: TGCGCCAGCAGCTTGGAGGCAGGCTCCTACAATGAGCAGTTCTTC. Residues: CASSLEAGSYNEQFF.

The genes are TRBV10-1 and TRBJ2-1; 8 bases are shared with TRBD2. CDR1 and CDR2 (germline): WNHNN, SYGVQD (reference sequence). V shed 3 bases, J shed 7 bases, and the junction held 8 bases outside the gene matches. The CDR3 extends over 15 amino acids. The CDR3 nucleotides read TGCGCCAGCAGTGACCCGGGACTAGGAGTGAATGAGCAGTTCTTC. Its protein product is CASSDPGLGVNEQFF.

The chain has TRBV6-5 and TRBJ2-5; 7 bases map to TRBD2. The CDR3 has 15 amino acids. Germline trimming cut 1 base from V and 5 bases from J; bases unmatched to any gene: 7. Germline loops: CDR1 MNHEY, CDR2 SVGAGI. The CDR3 coding sequence is TGTGCCAGCAGTTACTGGGGGGGATTAGAGGAGACCCAGTACTTC. It yields the protein CASSYWGGLEETQYF.

The chain is built from TRBV4-1 and TRBJ2-3; a possible D gene is TRBD2 (6 bases). The CDR3 covers 15 residues. Germline assignment: CDR1 MGHRA and CDR2 YSYEKL. V was shortened by 8 bases and J by 2 bases, with 17 bases between the two germline ends. The CDR3 coding sequence is TGCGCCAGCGCAATATTGGGACTGTCCACAGATACGCAGTATTTT. Amino acid sequence: CASAILGLSTDTQYF.

The chain employs TRBV28 and TRBJ2-3, with TRBD2 matching 7 bases. V was clipped by 5 bases and J by 5 bases; unmatched bases: 10. Germline loops: CDR1 MDHEN, CDR2 SYDVKM. This CDR3 is built from 15 residues. Here the CDR3 DNA reads TGTGCCAGCAGTGCCCCGGGGGGTTGGGTAGATACGCAGTATTTT. This encodes CASSAPGGWVDTQYF.

This sequence joins TRBV27 and TRBJ2-7; TRBD1 agrees at 9 bases. In germline, CDR1 is MNHEY, CDR2 SMNVEV (reference sequence). This CDR3 is 16 amino acids long. V was clipped by 2 bases and J by 2 bases; unmatched bases: 7. CDR3 in amino acids: CASSLRTGVRAYEQYF. CDR3 nucleotide sequence: TGTGCCAGCAGTTTAAGGACAGGGGTCCGTGCCTACGAGCAGTACTTC.

V gene TRBV18 combines with J gene TRBJ1-1; D unclear. CDR1 is KGHSH and CDR2 is LQKENI in the germline V gene. Deletions cut 1 base from V and 1 base from J, with 7 bases between. The CDR3 covers 14 residues. CDR3 sequence: CASSPQRENTEAFF. The DNA of the CDR3 is TGTGCCAGCTCACCACAGCGGGAGAACACTGAAGCTTTCTTT.

This clone was detected once. This chain links TRBV28 with TRBJ2-4, with TRBD2 identical over 9 bases. This CDR3 contains 15 residues. Germline trimming cut 5 bases from V and 3 bases from J; bases unmatched to any gene: 5. Germline CDR1 and CDR2: MDHEN and SYDVKM. CDR3 sequence reads: CASSRLADNKNIQYF. The DNA for the CDR3 is TGTGCCAGCAGTCGACTAGCGGATAACAAAAACATTCAGTACTTC.

The chain joins TRBV7-2 to TRBJ2-7; 9 nucleotides match TRBD2. Germline V CDR1 and CDR2: SGHTA, FQGNSA. The junction had 7 bases not matched to a gene; V was cut back by 5 bases and J by 2 bases. CDR3 length: 15 residues. The CDR3 loop reads CASSPRAGGTYEQYF. CDR3 nucleotides: TGTGCCAGCAGCCCCCGAGCGGGAGGCACCTACGAGCAGTACTTC.

The V call is TRBV19, the J call TRBJ2-1; TRBD2 matches 8 bases. Unmatched junction bases numbered 4, after V lost 5 bases and J lost 10 bases. CDR3 length: 12 residues. CDR1 and CDR2 (germline): LNHDA, SQIVND (reference sequence). The CDR3 DNA is TGTGCCAGTAGTTACACTAGCGGAGAGCAGTTCTTC. It specifies CASSYTSGEQFF. Based on the CDR3 plus reference TRBV19 and TRBJ2-1, the full variable domain is DGGITQSPKYLFRKEGQNVTLSCEQNLNHDAMYWYRQDPGQGLRLIYYSQIVNDFQKGDIAEGYSVSREKKESFPLTVTSAQKNPTAFYLCASSYTSGEQFFGPGTRLTVL.

The rearrangement joins TRBV7-2 to TRBJ2-1; 9 bases map to TRBD2. Per the germline V gene, CDR1 is SGHTA and CDR2 is FQGNSA. The ends lost 2 bases at V and 2 bases at J; junction bases unmatched: 1. The CDR3 runs to 15 residues. CDR3 DNA: TGTGCCAGCAGCTTACTAGCGGGGACCTACAATGAGCAGTTCTTC. Translation gives CASSLLAGTYNEQFF.